Reported below is one TCR beta chain. Its antigen is still unknown. This record belongs to a study of cytomegalovirus exposure and HLA in healthy donors. Whole-study findings and limits: According to the study, roughly 160 TCR beta chains were cytomegalovirus-associated.

This table comes from immunoSEQ multiplex PCR, and its TCRdb copy is limited to in-frame clones, with some not included. The data contain 150,000 to 200,000 clones, approximately 90% of them seen just once; the ten biggest clones take up 3%. The TCR was taken from a young man in good health and CMV-seronegative. Material: PBMCs.

The CDR3 reads CASSQGFDSRYGYTF. CDR3 DNA sequence: TGTGCCAGCAGCCAAGGATTCGATTCTAGATATGGCTACACCTTC. The chain recombines TRBV4-2 with TRBJ1-2, with D uncertain. The CDR3 spans 15 residues. V was trimmed by 1 base and J by 5 bases, leaving 14 bases between them. In germline, CDR1 is LGHNA, CDR2 YNFKEQ.